Listed below are T cell receptor beta chains from one sample, sequenced in a study. A single record per CDR3 protein comes from TCRdb applying MiXCR to the 5' RACE reads. The sample includes around 37,000 distinct CDR3 sequences, 29% of them seen just once. The sequenced material came from memory CD4+ T cells sorted from a lymph node. The receptors shown here come from a female donor with breast cancer. Both conserved end residues are part of each CDR3. The D gene is left open where the match is weak. Some rows mark clone size as missing; the rest say once, few, many or name a class of expanded clone.

v_call	j_call	clone_size	cdr3_length	d_call	cdr3_aa	cdr3_nt
TRBV18	TRBJ2-2	few	20	TRBD2	CASSPTGPSGGFANTGELFF	TGTGCCAGCTCACCAACCGGCCCTAGCGGGGGGTTTGCGAACACCGGGGAGCTGTTTTTT
TRBV5-1	TRBJ1-5	few	16	TRBD1	CASSPTGQGAGQPQHF	TGCGCCAGCAGCCCCACCGGACAGGGGGCAGGGCAGCCCCAGCATTTT
TRBV5-1	TRBJ1-4	few	14	-	CASSPAGPDEKLFF	TGCGCCAGCAGTCCGGCAGGCCCCGATGAAAAACTGTTTTTT
TRBV12-3/TRBV12-4	TRBJ2-7	few	14	-	CASRRTGRGYEQYF	TGTGCCAGCAGACGAACAGGGCGGGGGTACGAGCAGTACTTC
TRBV5-1	TRBJ2-3	-	14	TRBD1	CASSLDRVADTQYF	TGCGCCAGCAGCTTAGACAGGGTCGCAGATACGCAGTATTTT
TRBV7-3	TRBJ2-3	-	13	-	CASSQIRGDTQYF	TGTGCCAGCAGCCAAATCCGGGGGGATACGCAGTATTTT
TRBV9	TRBJ1-1	-	14	-	CASSVAWDVTEAFF	TGTGCCAGCAGCGTAGCTTGGGATGTGACTGAAGCTTTCTTT
TRBV5-1	TRBJ2-3	few	14	-	CASSLNAGTDTQYF	TGCGCCAGCAGCTTGAACGCGGGAACAGATACGCAGTATTTT
TRBV7-3	TRBJ2-3	-	16	-	CASSLMPRVGTDTQYF	TGTGCCAGCAGCTTAATGCCCAGGGTGGGCACAGATACGCAGTATTTT
TRBV5-1	TRBJ1-6	-	14	TRBD1	CASSLDRGRSPLHF	TGCGCCAGCAGCTTGGACAGGGGGCGGTCACCCCTCCACTTT
TRBV5-1	TRBJ1-2	-	16	TRBD1	CASSLDVGQLGHGYTF	TGCGCCAGCAGCTTGGATGTGGGACAGCTCGGCCATGGCTACACCTTC
TRBV10-3	TRBJ2-5	-	12	-	CAISQEQETQYF	TGTGCCATCAGCCAGGAGCAAGAGACCCAGTACTTC
TRBV7-9	TRBJ2-7	-	15	TRBD2	CASSLSSGIIYEQYF	TGTGCCAGCAGCTTATCGAGCGGGATTATCTACGAGCAGTACTTC
TRBV15	TRBJ1-5	few	12	-	CATSRDTQPQHF	TGTGCCACCAGCAGAGATACCCAGCCCCAGCATTTT
TRBV6-6	TRBJ2-3	-	13	-	CASSLREADTQYF	TGTGCCAGCAGCCTGAGGGAGGCAGATACGCAGTATTTT
TRBV4-1	TRBJ1-2	-	15	TRBD1	CASSQDSTGTYGYTF	TGCGCCAGCAGCCAGGACTCGACAGGGACCTATGGCTACACCTTC
TRBV7-9	TRBJ1-1	-	16	-	CASSTDWGRLNTEAFF	TGTGCCAGCAGCACTGACTGGGGCAGGCTGAACACTGAAGCTTTCTTT
TRBV4-2	TRBJ1-2	many	12	TRBD1	CASSDTGDGYTF	TGTGCCAGCAGCGACACAGGGGATGGCTACACCTTC
TRBV28	TRBJ2-6	few	13	-	CASRLAGANVLTF	TGTGCCAGCAGGCTCGCTGGGGCCAACGTCCTGACTTTC
TRBV7-9	TRBJ2-3	-	17	TRBD1	CASSSGQGAKWTDTQYF	TGTGCCAGCAGCTCCGGACAGGGGGCGAAATGGACAGATACGCAGTATTTT
TRBV9	TRBJ1-4	few	14	TRBD1	CASSVARTGTELFF	TGTGCCAGCAGCGTAGCTCGGACAGGGACGGAACTGTTTTTT
TRBV6-1	TRBJ2-2	-	14	-	CASYVGGNTGELFF	TGTGCCAGCTACGTGGGAGGGAACACCGGGGAGCTGTTTTTT
TRBV20-1	TRBJ2-7	few	13	TRBD1	CSASRDRGYEQYF	TGCAGTGCTAGCCGGGACAGGGGCTACGAGCAGTACTTC
TRBV5-1	TRBJ2-5	-	15	-	CASSNNRTDQETQYF	TGCGCCAGCAGCAACAACAGGACAGACCAAGAGACCCAGTACTTC
TRBV20-1	TRBJ2-1	-	16	TRBD2	CSARDWGGSSYNEQFF	TGCAGTGCTAGAGATTGGGGGGGGAGCTCCTACAATGAGCAGTTCTTC
TRBV5-1	TRBJ1-1	-	15	TRBD1	CASSSQGGENTEAFF	TGCGCCAGCAGTTCCCAAGGGGGCGAGAACACTGAAGCTTTCTTT
TRBV4-1	TRBJ2-3	few	18	TRBD2	CASSQGSAGGGMRDTQYF	TGCGCCAGCAGCCAAGGGTCAGCGGGGGGGGGGATGAGAGATACGCAGTATTTT
TRBV5-5	TRBJ1-1	medium-sized	13	-	CASSLDPTVQAFF	TGTGCCAGCAGCTTGGACCCAACAGTTCAAGCTTTCTTT
TRBV7-8	TRBJ2-3	-	15	TRBD2	CASSISGGLTDTQYF	TGTGCCAGCAGCATTAGCGGGGGGCTCACAGATACGCAGTATTTT
TRBV9	TRBJ2-7	-	12	-	CASSGLRNEQYF	TGTGCCAGCAGCGGACTCAGGAACGAGCAGTACTTC
TRBV12-3/TRBV12-4	TRBJ2-7	-	12	-	CASSLEGGEQYF	TGTGCCAGCAGTTTAGAGGGTGGCGAGCAGTACTTC
TRBV6-5	TRBJ2-5	-	15	TRBD2	CASRALAGGLETQYF	TGTGCCAGCAGGGCTCTAGCGGGAGGGCTGGAGACCCAGTACTTC
TRBV3-1	TRBJ2-7	-	12	-	CASSQAGEEQYF	TGTGCCAGCAGCCAAGCGGGGGAAGAGCAGTACTTC
TRBV4-3	TRBJ1-4	-	16	-	CASSRNAGGMGEKLFF	TGCGCCAGCAGCCGGAACGCGGGGGGGATGGGTGAAAAACTGTTTTTT
TRBV9	TRBJ2-5	-	12	-	CASSSVDQTQYF	TGTGCCAGCAGCTCTGTGGACCAGACCCAGTACTTC
TRBV20-1	TRBJ2-3	-	16	-	CSARDLSGFDTDTQYF	TGCAGTGCTAGGGACCTAAGCGGGTTTGACACAGATACGCAGTATTTT
TRBV6-1	TRBJ1-2	many	14	TRBD1	CASSVETGGYGYTF	TGTGCCAGCAGTGTCGAGACAGGGGGCTATGGCTACACCTTC
TRBV12-3/TRBV12-4	TRBJ1-1	few	13	-	CASSLAGYTEAFF	TGTGCCAGCAGTTTAGCAGGGTACACTGAAGCTTTCTTT
TRBV29-1	TRBJ1-2	many	12	-	CSVTRTAAGYTF	TGCAGCGTTACTAGGACGGCAGCTGGCTACACCTTC
TRBV20-1	TRBJ1-2	-	16	-	CSARDEFGGGHYGYTF	TGCAGTGCTAGAGATGAGTTTGGGGGGGGGCACTATGGCTACACCTTC
TRBV5-4	TRBJ2-3	-	14	TRBD2	CASSKGTSGDTQYF	TGTGCCAGCAGCAAGGGGACTAGCGGAGATACGCAGTATTTT
TRBV27	TRBJ1-3	-	15	-	CASSLRGALGNTIYF	TGTGCCAGCAGTTTGCGGGGGGCGCTAGGAAACACCATATATTTT
TRBV20-1	TRBJ2-3	-	17	TRBD2	CSARVVAGGLGTDTQYF	TGCAGTGCTAGAGTGGTAGCGGGGGGCCTTGGCACAGATACGCAGTATTTT
TRBV4-1	TRBJ2-5	-	14	-	CTSSQDVTQEPQYF	TGCACCAGCAGCCAAGACGTGACCCAAGAGCCCCAGTACTTC
TRBV20-1	TRBJ2-3	-	13	-	CSASGTYTDTQYF	TGCAGTGCTAGCGGGACCTACACAGATACGCAGTATTTT
TRBV4-2	TRBJ2-3	many	16	-	CASSPSLASVTDTQYF	TGTGCCAGCAGCCCTAGTCTGGCTAGCGTGACAGATACGCAGTATTTT
TRBV12-3/TRBV12-4	TRBJ2-3	many	11	-	CASGRQDTQYF	TGTGCCAGCGGCCGGCAAGATACGCAGTATTTT
TRBV5-1	TRBJ2-5	-	15	-	CAGRVPGGVGETQYF	TGCGCCGGCAGGGTCCCGGGGGGCGTCGGAGAGACCCAGTACTTC
TRBV7-6	TRBJ1-3	few	15	-	CASSLSGGSGNTIYF	TGTGCCAGCAGCTTATCCGGGGGATCTGGAAACACCATATATTTT
TRBV20-1	TRBJ2-7	few	13	-	CSAPSRSSYEQYF	TGCAGTGCTCCCAGCCGGAGCTCCTACGAGCAGTACTTC
TRBV12-3/TRBV12-4	TRBJ2-1	many	13	-	CASSPHTGNEQFF	TGTGCCAGCAGTCCGCATACTGGCAATGAGCAGTTCTTC
TRBV12-3/TRBV12-4	TRBJ1-6	-	13	-	CASSLTWGSPLHF	TGTGCCAGCAGTTTAACGTGGGGTTCACCCCTCCACTTT